These 28 T cell receptor beta chains were all obtained from the same sample, sequenced in a study of T cells in Graves' hyperthyroidism and ophthalmopathy. Amplified regions were TCR beta CDR3 sequences from RNA transcripts. The HTBI primer set was used in a first-round RT-PCR of the TCR CDR3. MiXCR, applied by TCRdb to the multiplex PCR reads, yields one record per CDR3 protein. The sample has roughly 500,000 distinct CDR3 sequences, around 45% seen once. The sample consisted of peripheral blood or thyroid tissue (not recorded which). These receptors all stem from an adult woman with Graves' disease, either hyperthyroidism or ophthalmopathy (not recorded which).

Many counts were recorded for this clonotype. The DNA of the CDR3 is TGTGCCAGCAGCGTGGGGACAGGTGGCTACACCTTC. It is translated as CASSVGTGGYTF. The rearrangement uses TRBV9 and TRBJ1-2, with 8 bases matching TRBD1. V gave up 2 bases and J gave up 7 bases; unmatched junction bases: 1. The CDR3 is 12 amino acids. Germline V gives CDR1 SGDLS, CDR2 YYNGEE.

The chain combines TRBV20-1 with TRBJ2-5; tentative D call: TRBD1 (5 bases). Looked up from germline, CDR1 is DFQATT and CDR2 is SNEGSKA (reference sequence). CDR3 length: 17 residues. V lost 0 bases and J 3 bases, leaving 20 bases between the germline ends. The CDR3 protein is CSAREGSGQLGEETQYF. CDR3 nucleotide sequence: TGCAGTGCTAGAGAGGGGTCCGGCCAGCTAGGGGAAGAGACCCAGTACTTC.

This clonotype was seen repeatedly, ten times or more. The J gene is TRBJ1-1, the V gene TRBV2; D gene ambiguous. The CDR3 spans 13 residues. Per germline, CDR1 SNHLY and CDR2 FYNNEI. The V gene lost 0 bases and the J gene lost 4 bases, with 6 bases spanning the gap. For the CDR3, the DNA is TGTGCCAGCAGTGAAGCATGGCCCACTGAAGCTTTCTTT. Protein: CASSEAWPTEAFF.

This clonotype has ten or more counts. The chain has TRBV20-1 and TRBJ1-2; the match to TRBD1 covers 8 bases. CDR1 is DFQATT and CDR2 is SNEGSKA in the germline V gene (reference sequence). The ends lost 3 bases at V and 4 bases at J; junction bases unmatched: 4. The CDR3 length is 13 residues. DNA for the CDR3: TGCAGTGCTAGCACCACAGGGGGCTATGGCTACACCTTC. It codes for CSASTTGGYGYTF.

The genes are TRBV10-3 and TRBJ2-7; D is perhaps TRBD1 (6 bases). V was pared by 3 bases and J by 12 bases, with 9 bases between. There are 10 residues in the CDR3. The germline CDR1 and CDR2 sequences are ENHRY and SYGVKD. CDR3 protein: CAISDQGRYF. Written as DNA, the CDR3 is TGTGCCATCAGTGACCAGGGGCGGTACTTC.

With regard to this clonotype: A clone one base away is much larger, so this may be a read error. This chain joins TRBV6-1 and TRBJ1-5, with D hard to call. The V gene's germline CDR1 is MNHNS and CDR2 SASEGT. The CDR3 runs 14 residues. V lost 5 bases and J lost 7, with 15 bases in between. CDR3 DNA: TGTGCCAGCAGTTTCGGCGACGGGGAACAGCCCCAGCATTTT. Translated, it gives CASSFGDGEQPQHF.

The chain has TRBV6-6 and TRBJ2-7, with TRBD2 matching over 8 bases. The trim removed 8 bases at V and 0 bases at J, leaving 9 bases unmatched. Germline V gene data show CDR1 as MNHNY and CDR2 as SVGAGI (reference sequence). This CDR3 has 15 residues. Here the CDR3 reads CASSPPGGSSYEQYF. In DNA, the CDR3 is TGTGCCAGCTCACCCCCGGGAGGGAGCTCCTACGAGCAGTACTTC.

This clonotype has a count of ten or more. This chain links TRBV5-1 with TRBJ2-7, with 14 nucleotides matching TRBD2. V trimming: 1 base; J trimming: 6 bases; junction bases outside the gene matches: 18. The germline V gene encodes CDR1 SGHRS and CDR2 YFSETQ. There are 20 residues in the CDR3. The CDR3 reads CASSLPTGGGGLAGGIEQYF. CDR3 sequence (DNA): TGCGCCAGCAGCTTGCCGACCGGAGGTGGAGGACTAGCGGGAGGTATCGAGCAGTACTTC.

This clonotype was observed at least ten times. The chain carries TRBV11-2 and TRBJ2-5, with D hard to call. This CDR3 contains 14 residues. The ends were cut back, 7 bases at V and 7 bases at J, with 19 bases in the middle. CDR1 is SGHAT and CDR2 is FQNNGV in the germline V gene. DNA for the CDR3: TGTGCCAGCACCTCAGGACCAACGTCAATGACCCAGTACTTC. It codes for CASTSGPTSMTQYF.

In this sample, this clonotype turned up a few times. At one end the junction does not follow the germline gene, possibly because of a read error. The CDR3 coding sequence is TGTGCCAGCAGTTTTCAGGGATCACCGGAGGGCTACATCTTC. Translation gives CASSFQGSPEGYIF. The chain has TRBV12-3 or TRBV12-4 and TRBJ1-2; D perhaps matches TRBD1 (5 bases). This CDR3 spans 14 amino acids.

The genes are TRBV7-9 and TRBJ2-5; D is uncertain. V was cut by 0 bases and J by 3 bases, with 8 bases left in between. The CDR3 contains 14 residues. Germline V gene lookup returns CDR1 SEHNR and CDR2 FQNEAQ (reference sequence). In nucleotides, the CDR3 is TGTGCCAGCAGCTTAGCCTCTGGCGAAGAGACCCAGTACTTC. Amino acids: CASSLASGEETQYF.

The V gene is TRBV29-1, the J gene TRBJ1-5, with TRBD1 identical over 9 bases. V lost 5 bases and J lost 4; bases outside the gene matches: 3. This CDR3 has 13 amino acids. Germline V gives CDR1 SQVTM, CDR2 ANQGSEA. DNA of the CDR3: TGCAGCGTTCGGACAGGGGCTAATCAGCCCCAGCATTTT. It is translated as CSVRTGANQPQHF.

This clonotype was seen at least ten times. The genes are TRBV20-1 and TRBJ1-2; 9 bases line up with TRBD1. CDR1 is DFQATT and CDR2 is SNEGSKA in the germline V gene (reference sequence). The CDR3 runs to 12 residues. V lost 3 bases and J lost 8; bases outside the gene matches: 4. CDR3 protein: CSASRTGEGYTF. In nucleotides, the CDR3 is TGCAGTGCTAGTAGGACAGGGGAAGGCTACACCTTC.

J is TRBJ1-2 and V is TRBV13, with D unresolved. In germline, CDR1 is PRHDT, CDR2 FYEKMQ (reference sequence). The CDR3 totals 14 residues. The V and J ends lost 4 bases and 8 bases respectively, with 17 bases between them. In DNA form, the CDR3 reads TGTGCCAGCAGCTGGGGAAAGTCGGTGAGAGGCTACACCTTC. Translating gives CASSWGKSVRGYTF.

This clonotype showed up many times. The V gene is TRBV5-1, the J gene TRBJ2-2; 9 bases line up with TRBD2. The CDR3 loop spans 16 amino acids. The germline gives CDR1 SGHRS, CDR2 YFSETQ. Germline trimming cut 0 bases from V and 4 bases from J; bases unmatched to any gene: 4. This chain's CDR3 is CASSLGVAGVTGELFF. CDR3 in DNA: TGCGCCAGCAGCTTGGGAGTAGCGGGAGTCACCGGGGAGCTGTTTTTT.

This clonotype was seen at least ten times. This chain links TRBV6-4 with TRBJ2-2; TRBD2 is a possible D gene (6 bases). CDR1 is MRHNA, CDR2 SNTAGT, per germline. CDR3 length equals 14 residues. Trimming cost V 6 bases and J 5 bases, with 13 bases left between them. CDR3 nucleotide sequence: TGTGCCAGCAGCGAGGGACTTCTTACCGGGGAGCTGTTTTTT. It specifies CASSEGLLTGELFF.

V is TRBV5-1 and J is TRBJ2-3; 9 nucleotides line up with TRBD1. Germline CDR1 and CDR2: SGHRS and YFSETQ. Trimming took 4 bases from V and 6 from J; bases not matched to a gene: 6. This CDR3 is built from 14 residues. CDR3 in DNA: TGCGCCAGCAGCCTGGGGACAGGGTCCGATACGCAGTATTTT. Its protein product is CASSLGTGSDTQYF.

The chain links TRBV5-1 to TRBJ2-2; 7 bases fit TRBD1. Unmatched junction bases numbered 4, after V lost 0 bases and J lost 17 bases. The CDR3 sequence is 11 residues long. Looked up from germline, CDR1 is SGHRS and CDR2 is YFSETQ. The CDR3 protein is CASSLGQGSFF. In DNA form, the CDR3 reads TGCGCCAGCAGCTTGGGACAGGGATCATTTTTT.

The J gene is TRBJ1-1, the V gene TRBV20-1, with a possible D match to TRBD1 (6 bases). Deletions cut 0 bases from V and 10 bases from J, with 18 bases between. The germline CDR1 and CDR2 sequences are DFQATT and SNEGSKA (reference sequence). The CDR3 covers 14 residues. The CDR3 region has the DNA TGCAGTGCTAGAGAGGACCGTATGGTCAGGGGAGCTTTCTTT. As protein: CSAREDRMVRGAFF.

Many counts were recorded for this clonotype. V gene TRBV2 combines with J gene TRBJ1-6, with D hard to call. The CDR3 has 13 residues. In germline, CDR1 is SNHLY, CDR2 FYNNEI. Trimming pared 6 bases from V and 7 bases from J, leaving 10 bases between. This CDR3 is CASSPASNSPLHF. Here the CDR3 DNA reads TGTGCCAGCAGCCCAGCTAGCAATTCACCCCTCCACTTT.

There are a few counts of this clonotype. As DNA, the CDR3 is TGTGCCACCAGCAGAGATCAACACGAGAGGGGCAATCAGCCCCAGCATTTT. Amino acids: CATSRDQHERGNQPQHF. This chain uses TRBV15 with TRBJ1-5; D not certain. The V gene lost 0 bases and the J gene lost 2 bases, with 14 bases spanning the gap. The CDR3 consists of 17 residues. Germline V gene data show CDR1 as LNHNV and CDR2 as YYDKDF (reference sequence).

This clonotype has a count of ten or more. The genes are TRBV7-9 and TRBJ1-2, with 7 positions matching TRBD1. Germline V CDR1 and CDR2: SEHNR, FQNEAQ (reference sequence). This CDR3 is 16 amino acids long. V gave up 1 base and J gave up 4 bases; unmatched junction bases: 9. The chain's CDR3 is CASSLDRDSTTYGYTF. CDR3 coding DNA: TGTGCCAGCAGCTTAGATAGGGACAGCACAACCTATGGCTACACCTTC.

V usage is TRBV15 and J usage is TRBJ2-5; 9 bases fit TRBD1. The V gene's germline CDR1 is LNHNV and CDR2 YYDKDF (reference sequence). V lost 5 bases and J lost 5; bases outside the gene matches: 21. CDR3 length equals 19 residues. Here the CDR3 reads CATSGDRGSGSGYRETQYF. CDR3 coding DNA: TGTGCCACCAGCGGTGACAGGGGGTCTGGGTCAGGGTACAGGGAGACCCAGTACTTC.

This clonotype was counted between two and nine times. The chain combines TRBV11-2 with TRBJ2-5; TRBD2 agrees at 7 bases. V dropped 5 bases and J dropped 4; count of bases not matched to a gene: 10. The CDR3 covers 15 residues. Germline assignment: CDR1 SGHAT and CDR2 FQNNGV. The CDR3 DNA sequence: TGTGCCAGCAGCCTAGGGTATAGCGGGCTAGAGACCCAGTACTTC. It yields the protein CASSLGYSGLETQYF. Variable domain in full (rest from reference TRBV11-2 and TRBJ2-5): EAGVAQSPRYKIIEKRQSVAFWCNPISGHATLYWYQQILGQGPKLLIQFQNNGVVDDSQLPKDRFSAERLKGVDSTLKIQPAKLEDSAVYLCASSLGYSGLETQYFGPGTRLLVL.

With respect to this clonotype: The DNA is left out, because the CDR3 cannot be placed on it with certainty; the CDR3 is given as TCRdb lists it. CDR3 sequence: CSATGLGNEQYFGPGTIYF. This sequence joins TRBV20-1 and TRBJ1-3; the listed D gene, TRBD1, was not tested against the DNA. The germline V gene has CDR1 DFQATT and CDR2 SNEGSKA (reference sequence). Counting both end residues, the CDR3 totals 19 amino acids.

Remarks on this clonotype: Since the CDR3 does not end with the conserved phenylalanine or tryptophan, this likely comes from a read error. The chain recombines TRBV11-1 with TRBJ2-3; D not resolved. Trimming took 5 bases from V and 6 from J, leaving 6 bases between them. CDR3 size: 11 residues. Germline values: CDR1 SGHAT, CDR2 FQDESV (reference sequence). This CDR3 reads CASSLGDTQYI. The CDR3 nucleotides read TGTGCCAGCAGCCTGGGGGATACGCAGTATATT.

The genes are TRBV27 and TRBJ1-5; D is possibly TRBD1 (5 bases). The CDR3 length is 13 residues. Trimming left V 8 bases short and J 11 bases short, with 19 bases between. The V gene's germline CDR1 is MNHEY and CDR2 SMNVEV (reference sequence). CDR3 nucleotide sequence: TGTGCCAGCGGTCTGGGACGTTTCATGGCCCAGCATTTT. Amino acids: CASGLGRFMAQHF.

Of note for this clonotype: One junction end disagrees with the germline gene, perhaps due to a read error. The chain is built from TRBV11-2 and TRBJ1-2, with D unresolved. From germline, CDR1 is SGHAT and CDR2 FQNNGV. The CDR3 is 15 amino acids. CDR3 region: CANSLVEGNGYGYTF. CDR3 DNA: TGTGCCAACAGCTTAGTGGAGGGTAATGGCTATGGCTACACCTTT.